This T cell receptor (beta chain) originates from a study of cytomegalovirus exposure and HLA in healthy donors. Whole-study findings and limits: Later analysis associated a missense DCLRE1C variant with TCR beta V- and J-gene trimming. More clonal expansion characterized HLA-associated TCR beta chains than equally common others in a later analysis.

Germline V gene lookup returns CDR1 SGHRS and CDR2 YFSETQ. Trimming took 4 bases from V and 0 from J, leaving 7 bases between them. The CDR3 contains 13 residues. PCR used 60 Vbeta primers and 13 Jbeta primers. Libraries were prepared by immunoSEQ multiplex PCR; TCRdb keeps only in-frame clonotypes and omits some of them. The sample records roughly 130,000 clones, 80% being singletons. This clone has just a few counts. Its specificity is unknown. This sequence was found in a male donor in good health and CMV-seronegative. Specimen: PBMCs. The chain links TRBV5-1 to TRBJ1-1; the D is unclear. This CDR3 is CASSPGMNTEAFF. The CDR3 DNA reads as TGCGCCAGCAGCCCCGGTATGAACACTGAAGCTTTCTTT.